This passage covers 14 T cell receptor beta chains from one sample sequenced in a study of CXCR3-negative and CXCR3-positive naive CD8 T cells. Regarding the study as a whole: A higher hydrophobicity marked the TRB CDR3s of CXCR3-positive naive cells versus CXCR3-negative naive cells.

These TCRs are of unknown antigen specificity. The authors prepared UMI-labeled TRB cDNA libraries by 5' RACE. TCRdb reprocessed the 5' RACE reads, with one entry per CDR3 protein and no DNA. The repertoire table contains some 99,000 distinct CDR3 sequences. Sequenced: naive CXCR3+ CD8+ T cells from blood. Subset given: CD45RO-CCR7+CD27+CD95- naive CD8+ T cells expressing CXCR3 (TNR3+). These receptors came from a human donor in good health. Some clones in this sample may be carry-over from other donors' samples.

The gene calls are TRBV28 and TRBJ2-7; TCRdb gives TRBD2 as the D gene, but with no DNA this cannot be confirmed. CDR1 is MDHEN and CDR2 is SYDVKM in the germline V gene. CDR3 size: 19 residues. The CDR3: CASSPIPGLAGSSSYEQYF.

CDR3 sequence: CSATGPGDAVLETQYF. The V call is TRBV20-1, the J call TRBJ2-5; the D call of TRBD1 rests on TCRdb alone, since no DNA is present to check it. The length of the CDR3 is 16 residues. Germline V gene data show CDR1 as DFQATT and CDR2 as SNEGSKA (reference sequence).

The chain combines TRBV29-1 with TRBJ2-7; TCRdb selects TRBD1, and the lack of DNA leaves this call unchecked. The CDR3 sequence is 14 residues long. Germline values: CDR1 SQVTM, CDR2 ANQGSEA. The CDR3 spells CSVTRTGVPYEQYF.

The chain combines TRBV14 with TRBJ2-1. The CDR3 runs to 16 residues. The germline V gene encodes CDR1 SGHDN and CDR2 FVKESK. The CDR3 spells CASSQDPGGSSGEQFF.

This chain joins TRBV7-2 and TRBJ2-3; TCRdb selects TRBD2, and the lack of DNA leaves this call unchecked. The CDR3 runs to 14 residues. The germline V gene encodes CDR1 SGHTA and CDR2 FQGNSA. The CDR3 loop is CASSLLALTDTQYF. Drawing the rest from reference TRBV7-2 and TRBJ2-3, the complete variable domain is GAGVSQSPSNKVTEKGKDVELRCDPISGHTALYWYRQSLGQGLEFLIYFQGNSAPDKSGLPSDRFSAERTGGSVSTLTIQRTQQEDSAVYLCASSLLALTDTQYFGPGTRLTVL.

The V gene is TRBV28, the J gene TRBJ1-1; the D gene TCRdb calls, TRBD1, cannot be checked with no DNA. CDR3 size: 16 residues. The V gene's germline CDR1 is MDHEN and CDR2 SYDVKM. The CDR3 loop reads CASSFTYGQPNTEAFF.

The chain couples TRBV7-9 to TRBJ1-5. The CDR3 is made up of 12 amino acids. Germline CDR1 and CDR2: SEHNR and FQNEAQ (reference sequence). The CDR3 here is CASSLAQQPQHF.

The chain couples TRBV7-6 to TRBJ1-1; TCRdb's assignment of TRBD1 cannot be checked, as there is no DNA. This CDR3 comprises 16 residues. The germline CDR1 and CDR2 sequences are SGHVS and FNYEAQ. The CDR3 sequence: CASSSSRYREDTEAFF.

J is TRBJ2-7 and V is TRBV20-1; TCRdb's D call of TRBD1 is untestable without DNA. This CDR3 comprises 13 residues. Germline-derived CDR1 and CDR2 are DFQATT and SNEGSKA (reference sequence). Here the CDR3 reads CSLPRDASYEQYF.

The chain employs TRBV7-9 and TRBJ2-1; TCRdb's D call, TRBD2, is unchecked because there is no DNA. This CDR3 is 15 amino acids long. The germline V gene encodes CDR1 SEHNR and CDR2 FQNEAQ (reference sequence). The CDR3 is CASGETGTRVNEQFF.

The J gene is TRBJ2-1, the V gene TRBV7-9; TCRdb returns TRBD1, unconfirmable since there is no DNA. The germline V gene has CDR1 SEHNR and CDR2 FQNEAQ (reference sequence). This CDR3 has 13 amino acids. CDR3 in amino acids: CASSPGQGDEQFF. The full variable domain, rest sourced from reference TRBV7-9 and TRBJ2-1, is DTGVSQNPRHKITKRGQNVTFRCDPISEHNRLYWYRQTLGQGPEFLTYFQNEAQLEKSRLLSDRFSAERPKGSFSTLEIQRTEQGDSAMYLCASSPGQGDEQFFGPGTRLTVL.

The chain combines TRBV25-1 with TRBJ1-5; the D gene TCRdb calls, TRBD1, cannot be checked with no DNA. The CDR3 extends over 17 amino acids. Germline CDR1 is MGHDK and CDR2 is SYGVNS. The CDR3 sequence is CASLNDPRSGGGQPQHF. The full variable domain, rest sourced from reference TRBV25-1 and TRBJ1-5, is EADIYQTPRYLVIGTGKKITLECSQTMGHDKMYWYQQDPGMELHLIHYSYGVNSTEKGDLSSESTVSRIRTEHFPLTLESARPSHTSQYLCASLNDPRSGGGQPQHFGDGTRLSIL.

The chain joins TRBV28 to TRBJ2-1. Per the germline V gene, CDR1 is MDHEN and CDR2 is SYDVKM. This CDR3 is 14 amino acids long. The CDR3 is CASSLLGDTDEQFF.

The rearrangement uses TRBV3-1 and TRBJ2-1; TCRdb designates TRBD2, a call that cannot be tested without DNA. The CDR3 consists of 19 residues. Germline V CDR1 and CDR2: LGHDT, YNNKEL (reference sequence). The CDR3 region is CASSQATGTSGSTYNEQFF.